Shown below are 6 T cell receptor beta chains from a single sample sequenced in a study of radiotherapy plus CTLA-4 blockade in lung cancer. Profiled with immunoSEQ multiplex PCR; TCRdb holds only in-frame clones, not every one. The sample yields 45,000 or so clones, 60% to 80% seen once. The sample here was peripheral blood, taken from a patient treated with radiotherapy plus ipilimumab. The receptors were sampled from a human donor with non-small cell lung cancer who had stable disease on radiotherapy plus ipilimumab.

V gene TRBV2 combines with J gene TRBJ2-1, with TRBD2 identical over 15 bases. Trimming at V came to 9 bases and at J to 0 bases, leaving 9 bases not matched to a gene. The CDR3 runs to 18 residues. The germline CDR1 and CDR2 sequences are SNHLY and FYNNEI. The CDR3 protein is CASTGTSGGKTSYNEQFF. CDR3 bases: TGTGCCAGTACCGGGACTAGCGGGGGGAAAACCTCCTACAATGAGCAGTTCTTC.

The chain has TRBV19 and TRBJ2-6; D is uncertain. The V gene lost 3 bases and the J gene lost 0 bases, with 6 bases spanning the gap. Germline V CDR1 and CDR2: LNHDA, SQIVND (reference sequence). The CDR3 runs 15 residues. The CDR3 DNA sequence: TGTGCCAGTAGTATTCTAGGCTCTGGGGCCAACGTCCTGACTTTC. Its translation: CASSILGSGANVLTF. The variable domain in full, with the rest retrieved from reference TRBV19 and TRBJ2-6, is DGGITQSPKYLFRKEGQNVTLSCEQNLNHDAMYWYRQDPGQGLRLIYYSQIVNDFQKGDIAEGYSVSREKKESFPLTVTSAQKNPTAFYLCASSILGSGANVLTFGAGSRLTVL.

In DNA form, the CDR3 reads TGTGCCAGCAGTTACTCGGCGACAGTTAGGGATGGCTACACCTTC. Amino acids: CASSYSATVRDGYTF. The chain carries TRBV6-5 and TRBJ1-2; D might be TRBD1 (5 bases). With 0 bases removed from V and 6 bases from J, the gap between germline ends came to 14 bases. CDR3 length: 15 amino acids. Germline values: CDR1 MNHEY, CDR2 SVGAGI.

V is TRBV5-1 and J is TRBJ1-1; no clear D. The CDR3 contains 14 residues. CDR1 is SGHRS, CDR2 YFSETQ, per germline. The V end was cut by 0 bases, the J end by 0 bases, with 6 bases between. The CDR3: CASSLASLNTEAFF. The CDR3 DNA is TGCGCCAGCAGCTTGGCTTCGTTGAACACTGAAGCTTTCTTT.

CDR3 DNA: TGTGCCTGGAGCAGGCGTACTTACGAAAAACTGTTTTTT. Its translation: CAWSRRTYEKLFF. The rearrangement uses TRBV30 and TRBJ1-4, with D unresolved. The germline V and J ends were trimmed by 3 bases and 8 bases, with 13 bases remaining between them. CDR1 GTSNPN and CDR2 SVGIG come from the germline V gene (reference sequence). The CDR3 loop spans 13 amino acids.

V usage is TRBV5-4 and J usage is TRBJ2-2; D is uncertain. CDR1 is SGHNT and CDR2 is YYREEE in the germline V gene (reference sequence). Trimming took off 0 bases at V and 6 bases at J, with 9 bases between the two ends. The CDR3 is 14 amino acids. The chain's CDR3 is CASSLDLRSGELFF. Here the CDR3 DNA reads TGTGCCAGCAGCTTGGACCTAAGGTCCGGGGAGCTGTTTTTT.